This TCR beta chain was documented in a study of response to subunit inactivated influenza vaccine. TCRdb analysed the RT-PCR reads with MiXCR anew, one entry per CDR3 protein. The sample records roughly 150,000 distinct CDR3 sequences, roughly a tenth being singletons. Study-wide results and caveats: The study's authors posited that every seasonal influenza vaccination enlists few new T cells.

In this sample, this clonotype turned up many times. Its antigen remains unidentified. The CDR3 has 16 amino acids. Germline CDR1 and CDR2: ENHRY and SYGVKD. The V end was cut by 4 bases, the J end by 5 bases, with 20 bases between. The chain combines TRBV10-3 with TRBJ1-1; D not certain. The sequenced sample was non-naive T cells sorted from PBMCs, obtained more than 35 days after vaccination. The TCR originated in a man aged 45-60 years who received an inactivated influenza vaccine. CDR3 sequence (DNA): TGTGCCATCAGTGTCAGTCCCGGTGGGGTGGGGACTGAAGCTTTCTTT. Translating gives CAISVSPGGVGTEAFF.